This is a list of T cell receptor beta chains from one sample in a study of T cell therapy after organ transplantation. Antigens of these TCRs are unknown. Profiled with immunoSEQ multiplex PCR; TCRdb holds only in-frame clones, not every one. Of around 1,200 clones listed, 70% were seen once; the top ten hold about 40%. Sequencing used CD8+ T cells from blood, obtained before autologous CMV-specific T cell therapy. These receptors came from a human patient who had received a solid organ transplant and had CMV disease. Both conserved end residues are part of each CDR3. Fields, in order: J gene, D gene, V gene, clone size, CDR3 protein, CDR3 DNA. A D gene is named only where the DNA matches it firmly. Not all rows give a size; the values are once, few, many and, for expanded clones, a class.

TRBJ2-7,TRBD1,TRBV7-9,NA,CASRSDRADEQYF,TGTGCCAGCAGGTCTGACAGGGCTGACGAGCAGTACTTC
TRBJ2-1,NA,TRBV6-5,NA,CASSNPGLTYNEQFF,TGTGCCAGCAGTAACCCCGGCCTTACTTACAATGAGCAGTTCTTC
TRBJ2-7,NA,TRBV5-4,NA,CASSLGLGQGEQYF,TGTGCCAGCAGCTTGGGTCTGGGCCAGGGGGAGCAGTACTTC
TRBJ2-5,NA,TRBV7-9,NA,CASSLVVGLERQYF,TGTGCCAGCAGCTTAGTGGTGGGGCTGGAACGGCAGTACTTC
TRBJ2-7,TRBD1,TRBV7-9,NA,CASSPGTGLYEQYF,TGTGCCAGCAGCCCCGGGACAGGCCTCTACGAGCAGTACTTC
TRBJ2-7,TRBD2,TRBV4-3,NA,CASSLGTSGISSYEQYF,TGCGCCAGCAGCCTAGGGACTAGCGGAATAAGCTCCTACGAGCAGTACTTC
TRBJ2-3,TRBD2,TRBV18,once,CASSPQGLAGGTDTQYF,TGTGCCAGCTCACCCCAAGGTTTAGCGGGGGGCACAGATACGCAGTATTTT
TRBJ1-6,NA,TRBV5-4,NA,CASSFGNNSPLHF,TGTGCCAGCAGCTTTGGTAATAATTCACCCCTCCACTTT
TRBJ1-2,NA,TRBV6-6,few,CASTPTGYYGYTF,TGTGCCAGCACCCCGACAGGCTATTATGGCTACACCTTC
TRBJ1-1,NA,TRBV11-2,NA,CASSLDLGGIAAEAFF,TGTGCCAGCAGCTTAGATCTCGGGGGCATAGCGGCTGAAGCTTTCTTT
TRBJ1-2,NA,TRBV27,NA,CASSLSVPAYGYTF,TGTGCCAGCAGTTTATCGGTTCCAGCTTATGGCTACACCTTC
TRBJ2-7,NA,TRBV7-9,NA,CASSFDLSYEQYF,TGTGCCAGCAGCTTCGATTTAAGCTACGAGCAGTACTTC
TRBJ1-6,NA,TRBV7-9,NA,CASSLSSGVGSPLHF,TGTGCCAGCAGCTTATCCTCGGGTGTGGGTTCACCCCTCCACTTT
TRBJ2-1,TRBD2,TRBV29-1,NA,CSDYSGSSYNEQFF,TGCAGCGATTATAGCGGGAGCTCCTACAATGAGCAGTTCTTC
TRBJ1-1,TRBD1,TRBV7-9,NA,CASSRPPTGVPTEAFF,TGTGCCAGCAGCCGACCCCCGACAGGGGTCCCCACTGAAGCTTTCTTT
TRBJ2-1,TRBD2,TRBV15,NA,CATSSGGTNEQFF,TGTGCCACCAGCAGCGGGGGGACGAATGAGCAGTTCTTC
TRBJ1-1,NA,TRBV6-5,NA,CASSYSLGNTEAFF,TGTGCCAGCAGTTACTCGCTGGGGAACACTGAAGCTTTCTTT
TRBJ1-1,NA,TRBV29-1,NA,CSVESLNTEAFF,TGCAGCGTTGAAAGCCTGAACACTGAAGCTTTCTTT
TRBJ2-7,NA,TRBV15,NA,CATSRDTGDRGLPYEQYF,TGTGCCACCAGCAGAGATACGGGTGATCGGGGGCTACCCTACGAGCAGTACTTC
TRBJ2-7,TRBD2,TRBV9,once,CASSKGLAGAAYEQYF,TGTGCCAGCAGCAAGGGACTAGCGGGAGCGGCCTACGAGCAGTACTTC
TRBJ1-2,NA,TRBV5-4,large,CAITESNYGYTF,TGTGCCATCACAGAGTCTAACTATGGCTACACCTTC
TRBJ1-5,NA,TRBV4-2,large,CASSLEESSNQPQHF,TGTGCCAGCAGCCTGGAGGAGAGTAGCAATCAGCCCCAGCATTTT
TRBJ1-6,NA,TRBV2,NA,CASSVPALGNSPLHF,TGTGCCAGCAGTGTTCCGGCGCTTGGGAATTCACCCCTCCACTTT
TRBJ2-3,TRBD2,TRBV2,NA,CASSEGLAGGRDTQYF,TGTGCCAGCAGTGAAGGGCTAGCGGGGGGCCGGGATACGCAGTATTTT
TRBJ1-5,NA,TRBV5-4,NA,CASSLGGSNQPQHF,TGTGCCAGCAGCTTGGGCGGTAGCAATCAGCCCCAGCATTTT
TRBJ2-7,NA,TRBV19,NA,CASSIIASSEQYF,TGTGCCAGTAGTATAATCGCCTCAAGCGAGCAGTACTTC
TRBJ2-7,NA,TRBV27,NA,CASSTSYEQYF,TGTGCCAGCAGTACTTCCTACGAGCAGTACTTC
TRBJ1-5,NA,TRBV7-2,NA,CASSPDSYNQPQHF,TGTGCCAGCAGCCCGGACAGTTATAATCAGCCCCAGCATTTT
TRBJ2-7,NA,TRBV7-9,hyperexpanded,CASLPLWSQYSYEQYF,TGTGCCAGCCTCCCCCTTTGGAGTCAGTACTCCTACGAGCAGTACTTC
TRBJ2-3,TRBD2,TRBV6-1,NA,CASSEYGGALDTQYF,TGTGCCAGCAGTGAATACGGGGGGGCCTTAGATACGCAGTATTTT
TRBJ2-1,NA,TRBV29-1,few,CSVEVWESSYNEQFF,TGCAGCGTTGAAGTTTGGGAGAGCTCCTACAATGAGCAGTTCTTC
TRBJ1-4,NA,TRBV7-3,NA,CASSLQATNEKLFF,TGTGCCAGCAGCTTACAGGCAACTAATGAAAAACTGTTTTTT
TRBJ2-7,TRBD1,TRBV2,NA,CASSDPRDRGSYEQYF,TGTGCCAGCAGTGATCCGAGGGACAGGGGTTCCTACGAGCAGTACTTC
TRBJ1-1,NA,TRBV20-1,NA,CSATGPEAFF,TGCAGTGCTACCGGGCCTGAAGCTTTCTTT
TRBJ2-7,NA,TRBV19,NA,CASSITSSSYEQYF,TGTGCCAGTAGTATTACTTCAAGCTCCTACGAGCAGTACTTC
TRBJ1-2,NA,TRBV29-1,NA,CSVIRTVDGDTF,TGCAGCGTCATTCGGACAGTCGATGGGGACACCTTC
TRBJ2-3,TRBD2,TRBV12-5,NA,CASAVGRGTDTQYF,TGTGCTAGTGCCGTAGGGAGGGGAACAGATACGCAGTATTTT
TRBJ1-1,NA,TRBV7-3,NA,CASSSPAINTEAFF,TGTGCCAGCAGCTCTCCCGCTATTAACACTGAAGCTTTCTTT
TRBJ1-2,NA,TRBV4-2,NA,CASSWGIPGDGYTF,TGTGCCAGCAGCTGGGGGATTCCAGGGGATGGCTACACCTTC
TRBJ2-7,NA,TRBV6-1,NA,CASSGSLTYEQYF,TGTGCCAGCAGCGGCAGTCTGACCTACGAGCAGTACTTC
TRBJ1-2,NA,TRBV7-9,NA,CASSPGTSSYNYGYTF,TGTGCCAGCAGCCCAGGGACATCTTCTTATAACTATGGCTACACCTTC